Below, 30 T cell receptor beta chains from the same sample are listed, as sequenced in a study of shared clonotypes between healthy human individuals. TCRdb keeps only in-frame clones here, not all; method: immunoSEQ multiplex PCR. The table records over a million clones, roughly 96% of them present only once. The specimen was naive CD4+ T cells sorted from blood. Subset noted: CD45RA+ positively selected. The receptors derive from a man aged 25-40 years in good health.

The CDR3 spells CASSYSGQIYEQYF. Written as DNA, the CDR3 is TGTGCCAGCAGTTACTCGGGACAGATCTACGAGCAGTACTTC. V gene TRBV6-5 combines with J gene TRBJ2-7, with 7 bases aligning to TRBD1. The CDR3 is 14 residues long. After removal of 0 bases from V and 3 bases from J, the junction contained 2 bases not matched to a gene. Germline V gives CDR1 MNHEY, CDR2 SVGAGI.

J is TRBJ2-5 and V is TRBV4-3; 13 nucleotides agree with TRBD2. Germline V gene sequence: CDR1 LGHNA, CDR2 YSLEER. Trimming at V came to 1 base and at J to 5 bases, leaving 10 bases not matched to a gene. The CDR3 loop spans 18 amino acids. CDR3: CASSQGGLAGDAQETQYF. The CDR3 DNA follows: TGCGCCAGCAGCCAAGGTGGACTAGCGGGAGATGCGCAGGAGACCCAGTACTTC.

In this sample, this clone turned up a few times. The V and J genes are TRBV9 and TRBJ2-2; TRBD1 matches 9 bases. The trim removed 3 bases at V and 4 bases at J, leaving 4 bases unmatched. Germline V CDR1 and CDR2: SGDLS, YYNGEE. CDR3 length: 15 residues. CDR3 coding DNA: TGTGCCAGCAGCGCACCGACAGGGGGCACCGGGGAGCTGTTTTTT. This translates into CASSAPTGGTGELFF. Drawing the rest from reference TRBV9 and TRBJ2-2, the complete variable domain is DSGVTQTPKHLITATGQRVTLRCSPRSGDLSVYWYQQSLDQGLQFLIQYYNGEERAKGNILERFSAQQFPDLHSELNLSSLELGDSALYFCASSAPTGGTGELFFGEGSRLTVL.

The sample holds one count of this clone. This chain links TRBV5-1 with TRBJ2-3; 11 bases fit TRBD1. The CDR3 is made up of 15 amino acids. Germline assignment: CDR1 SGHRS and CDR2 YFSETQ. Unmatched junction bases numbered 2, after V lost 0 bases and J lost 5 bases. The CDR3 bases are TGCGCCAGCAGCTTGGCCGGGACAGGGGGAGATACGCAGTATTTT. This gives the protein CASSLAGTGGDTQYF. Combining the CDR3 with reference TRBV5-1 and TRBJ2-3 gives the whole variable domain KAGVTQTPRYLIKTRGQQVTLSCSPISGHRSVSWYQQTPGQGLQFLFEYFSETQRNKGNFPGRFSGRQFSNSRSEMNVSTLELGDSALYLCASSLAGTGGDTQYFGPGTRLTVL.

The chain has TRBV15 and TRBJ2-7; D uncertain. Looked up from germline, CDR1 is LNHNV and CDR2 is YYDKDF (reference sequence). V was shortened by 4 bases and J by 2 bases, with 9 bases between the two germline ends. CDR3 length equals 13 residues. CDR3 DNA: TGTGCCACCAGCAAGGGCAGAGCCTACGAGCAGTACTTC. Translation gives CATSKGRAYEQYF.

J is TRBJ2-6 and V is TRBV2; 7 bases fit TRBD1. Germline V lookup: CDR1 SNHLY, CDR2 FYNNEI. Unmatched junction bases numbered 3, after V lost 9 bases and J lost 1 base. The CDR3 runs to 14 residues. For the CDR3, the DNA is TGTGCCAGGGCGACAGGGTCTGGGGCCAACGTCCTGACTTTC. This gives the protein CARATGSGANVLTF.

The gene calls are TRBV29-1 and TRBJ1-5; unclear D gene. V lost 4 bases and J lost 4, with 8 bases in between. Germline V gene sequence: CDR1 SQVTM, CDR2 ANQGSEA. This CDR3 contains 12 residues. CDR3 amino acids: CSVADGNQPQHF. As DNA, the CDR3 is TGCAGCGTTGCGGACGGTAATCAGCCCCAGCATTTT.

The chain is built from TRBV7-8 and TRBJ1-2; TRBD1 aligns across 10 bases. The J segment lost 4 bases and the V segment lost 6 bases, leaving 8 bases of the junction unmatched. The CDR3 extends over 15 amino acids. Germline V gene sequence: CDR1 SGHVS, CDR2 FQNEAQ. The CDR3 DNA reads TGTGCCAGCAGTAGGGACAGGGGAGGGGGCTATGGCTACACCTTC. It encodes CASSRDRGGGYGYTF.

V is TRBV18 and J is TRBJ2-5; 7 bases are shared with TRBD1. Germline V gene lookup returns CDR1 KGHSH and CDR2 LQKENI. V gave up 3 bases and J gave up 2 bases; unmatched junction bases: 3. This CDR3 region has 14 residues. The CDR3 here is CASSPTGMQETQYF. The CDR3 DNA follows: TGTGCCAGCTCACCGACAGGGATGCAAGAGACCCAGTACTTC.

The V gene is TRBV7-9, the J gene TRBJ2-7, with 7 positions matching TRBD1. After removal of 5 bases from V and 6 bases from J, the junction contained 4 bases not matched to a gene. The CDR3 has 12 residues. CDR1 and CDR2 (germline): SEHNR, FQNEAQ (reference sequence). In DNA form, the CDR3 reads TGTGCCAGCAGCCCCCGGGACAGCGAGCAGTACTTC. It codes for CASSPRDSEQYF.

The chain has TRBV7-9 and TRBJ2-1, with a possible D match to TRBD2 (5 bases). V was clipped by 2 bases and J by 0 bases, with 17 bases between them. Germline V gives CDR1 SEHNR, CDR2 FQNEAQ (reference sequence). The CDR3 spans 18 residues. The CDR3 nucleotides read TGTGCCAGCAGCTTACCGGGATCCCAACCGGGCTCCTACAATGAGCAGTTCTTC. Protein product: CASSLPGSQPGSYNEQFF.

V is TRBV10-1 and J is TRBJ2-7; TRBD2 aligns across 7 bases. There are 13 residues in the CDR3. V lost 4 bases and J lost 6; bases outside the gene matches: 6. Germline lookup yields CDR1 WNHNN and CDR2 SYGVQD (reference sequence). CDR3 region: CASSGDYTAEQYF. DNA for the CDR3: TGCGCCAGCAGTGGGGACTACACGGCCGAGCAGTACTTC.

Points on this clone: In the same sample, other DNA sequences code for this CDR3. The chain carries TRBV5-1 and TRBJ2-5; D is uncertain. V lost 0 bases and J 5 bases, leaving 5 bases between the germline ends. The CDR3 is 12 amino acids. The germline V gene has CDR1 SGHRS and CDR2 YFSETQ. The CDR3 reads CASSLEEETQYF. Here the CDR3 DNA reads TGCGCCAGCAGCTTGGAAGAGGAGACCCAGTACTTC.

The genes are TRBV2 and TRBJ2-7; D is ambiguous. Trimming removed 4 bases at V and 3 bases at J, with 13 bases between. CDR3 length equals 14 residues. Germline V gives CDR1 SNHLY, CDR2 FYNNEI. CDR3: CASSALGLYYEQYF. CDR3 in DNA: TGTGCCAGCAGTGCCCTAGGTCTGTACTACGAGCAGTACTTC. The complete variable domain, with remaining parts taken from reference TRBV2 and TRBJ2-7, reads EPEVTQTPSHQVTQMGQEVILRCVPISNHLYFYWYRQILGQKVEFLVSFYNNEISEKSEIFDDQFSVERPDGSNFTLKIRSTKLEDSAMYFCASSALGLYYEQYFGPGTRLTVT.

V and J are TRBV2 and TRBJ1-2; no firm D call. In germline, CDR1 is SNHLY, CDR2 FYNNEI. The CDR3 consists of 13 residues. The V end was cut by 2 bases, the J end by 6 bases, with 10 bases between. CDR3 DNA: TGTGCCAGCAGTGAATCCCGGACGGATGGCTACACCTTC. Translated: CASSESRTDGYTF.

V and J are TRBV28 and TRBJ2-3, with 7 bases that match TRBD2. The germline CDR1 and CDR2 sequences are MDHEN and SYDVKM. V lost 2 bases to trimming and J lost 6 bases; unmatched junction nucleotides: 11. This CDR3 is built from 16 residues. DNA of the CDR3: TGTGCCAGCAGTTTAGTCCCTAGCGGAATGGCGGATACGCAGTATTTT. This translates into CASSLVPSGMADTQYF.

The chain couples TRBV18 to TRBJ2-3; 11 bases fit TRBD1. The V gene's germline CDR1 is KGHSH and CDR2 LQKENI. V was pared by 1 base and J by 7 bases, with 7 bases of the junction left unmatched. The CDR3 loop spans 16 amino acids. The CDR3 bases are TGTGCCAGCTCACCACTGGTGGGACAGGGGGAAAATACGCAGTATTTT. Encoded protein: CASSPLVGQGENTQYF. The variable domain in full, with the rest retrieved from reference TRBV18 and TRBJ2-3, is NAGVMQNPRHLVRRRGQEARLRCSPMKGHSHVYWYRQLPEEGLKFMVYLQKENIIDESGMPKERFSAEFPKEGPSILRIQQVVRGDSAAYFCASSPLVGQGENTQYFGPGTRLTVL.

The V call is TRBV10-1, the J call TRBJ2-7; 8 bases are a match to TRBD1. The CDR3 consists of 16 residues. The germline gives CDR1 WNHNN, CDR2 SYGVQD (reference sequence). V shed 0 bases, J shed 7 bases, and the junction held 11 bases outside the gene matches. The CDR3 loop reads CASSESRNRGLGEQYF. The CDR3 DNA reads as TGCGCCAGCAGTGAGTCCAGGAACAGGGGGTTGGGGGAGCAGTACTTC.

This clone was seen a single time. The chain has TRBV6-1 and TRBJ2-3; a possible D gene is TRBD2 (6 bases). V was cut by 11 bases and J by 7 bases, with 22 bases left in between. The CDR3 length is 14 residues. CDR1 is MNHNS, CDR2 SASEGT, per germline. Here the CDR3 reads CAARRDSGIHTQYF. CDR3 nucleotides: TGTGCCGCACGCCGGGACTCAGGGATCCATACGCAGTATTTT.

The chain's CDR3 is CASSPGAGSGNTIYF. In DNA, the CDR3 is TGTGCCAGCTCACCGGGGGCGGGCTCTGGAAACACCATATATTTT. The V and J genes are TRBV18 and TRBJ1-3; weak D call: TRBD1 (6 bases). The germline V gene encodes CDR1 KGHSH and CDR2 LQKENI. The CDR3 is made up of 15 amino acids. Trimming shortened V by 3 bases and J by 0 bases, and 9 bases separated the two germline ends.

As concerns this clone: Other DNA sequences in this sample translate to the same CDR3. This sequence joins TRBV2 and TRBJ2-3; the D is unclear. Per germline, CDR1 SNHLY and CDR2 FYNNEI. V dropped 5 bases and J dropped 0 bases, with 3 bases sitting between them. The length of the CDR3 is 12 residues. In nucleotides, the CDR3 is TGTGCCAGCAGTACTAGCACAGATACGCAGTATTTT. Residues: CASSTSTDTQYF.

This clone was seen once. CDR3 loop: CATSSVLRASDTQYF. CDR3 coding DNA: TGTGCCACCAGCAGCGTCCTTAGGGCGTCAGATACGCAGTATTTT. This chain connects TRBV15 to TRBJ2-3, with D unresolved. V dropped 3 bases and J dropped 4 bases, with 14 bases sitting between them. CDR3 length equals 15 residues. Germline values: CDR1 LNHNV, CDR2 YYDKDF (reference sequence).

In its sample, this clone was seen a few times. This chain uses TRBV2 with TRBJ1-2, with no clear D. The germline V gene has CDR1 SNHLY and CDR2 FYNNEI. The germline V and J ends were trimmed by 5 bases and 2 bases, with 12 bases remaining between them. The CDR3 has 14 amino acids. CDR3 amino acids: CASSQPGVNYGYTF. The CDR3 coding sequence is TGTGCCAGCAGTCAACCCGGGGTGAACTATGGCTACACCTTC.

The V call is TRBV6-5, the J call TRBJ1-5; D call uncertain. There are 14 residues in the CDR3. Germline CDR1 reads MNHEY; CDR2 reads SVGAGI. V was pared by 8 bases and J by 2 bases, with 13 bases between. The CDR3 nucleotides are TGTGCCAGCGCGGTATTTGGAGGCAATCAGCCCCAGCATTTT. Amino acids: CASAVFGGNQPQHF.

The chain couples TRBV27 to TRBJ1-5, with D maybe TRBD1 (5 bases). The CDR3 consists of 14 residues. CDR1 is MNHEY and CDR2 is SMNVEV in the germline V gene (reference sequence). With 4 bases removed from V and 5 bases from J, the gap between germline ends came to 12 bases. CDR3 DNA sequence: TGTGCCAGCAGTTCCCGAGGGGACTATCAGCCCCAGCATTTT. Amino acid sequence: CASSSRGDYQPQHF.

The gene calls are TRBV10-3 and TRBJ1-2; D gene ambiguous. CDR3 length: 14 residues. Deletions cut 3 bases from V and 6 bases from J, with 14 bases between. CDR1 is ENHRY, CDR2 SYGVKD, per germline. CDR3: CAISDGRESNGYTF. Here the CDR3 DNA reads TGTGCCATCAGTGACGGGAGGGAATCAAATGGCTACACCTTC.

The gene calls are TRBV10-3 and TRBJ2-1, with 12 bases that match TRBD2. CDR3 length: 18 amino acids. Germline V gives CDR1 ENHRY, CDR2 SYGVKD. With V trimmed by 3 bases and J by 7 bases, 13 bases remained unmatched. The CDR3 loop is CAISDFSASGRARNEQFF. The CDR3 coding sequence is TGTGCCATCAGTGACTTTTCGGCTAGCGGGAGGGCAAGGAATGAGCAGTTCTTC.

The V call is TRBV5-4, the J call TRBJ2-2; TRBD2 matches 10 bases. Germline lookup yields CDR1 SGHNT and CDR2 YYREEE (reference sequence). CDR3 length: 16 amino acids. V lost 2 bases to trimming and J lost 4 bases; unmatched junction nucleotides: 5. The CDR3 loop reads CASSFLAGAATGELFF. The CDR3 DNA is TGTGCCAGCAGCTTCCTAGCGGGAGCCGCCACCGGGGAGCTGTTTTTT.

The V gene is TRBV5-1, the J gene TRBJ2-5, with D unresolved. V shed 0 bases and J shed 3 bases, with 12 bases lying between them. Per germline, CDR1 SGHRS and CDR2 YFSETQ. This CDR3 contains 15 residues. The CDR3 DNA sequence: TGCGCCAGCAGCTTGGAAGTGGAAAGCAAAGAGACCCAGTACTTC. The encoded protein is CASSLEVESKETQYF.

The rearrangement links TRBV4-2 to TRBJ2-1, with unresolved D. The germline V gene has CDR1 LGHNA and CDR2 YNFKEQ. The CDR3 runs 12 residues. Trimming stripped 3 bases from V and 9 bases from J, with 9 bases between. The CDR3 sequence: CASSQSPGEQFF. DNA of the CDR3: TGTGCCAGCAGCCAGTCACCCGGTGAGCAGTTCTTC.